This TCR beta chain comes out of a study of OX40 agonist ivuxolimab in advanced cancers. About the research overall: Ivuxolimab was delivered to patients intravenously every 2 weeks at doses spanning 0.01 to 10 mg/kg. Partial responses were seen in three patients, one with hepatocellular carcinoma and two with cutaneous melanoma.

Comments on this clone: The antigen is unknown.

Germline V lookup: CDR1 LNHDA, CDR2 SQIVND (reference sequence). This CDR3 region has 15 residues. V trimming: 3 bases; J trimming: 6 bases; junction bases outside the gene matches: 3. Study observations and caveats: Researchers report that CD8+ T cells had, on average, more expanded clones than CD4+. Several nonresponders also turned out to have low normalized T-cell clonal expansion.

Measured with immunoSEQ multiplex PCR; TCRdb has only the in-frame clones, and not every one. This table has around 64,000 clones, over 80% appearing once. The sequenced sample was CD4+ or CD8+ T cells sorted from blood, obtained in a trial of the OX40 agonist ivuxolimab. The source of this sequence is an adult with an advanced solid tumor such as melanoma, head and neck, liver or kidney cancer. This chain uses TRBV19 with TRBJ2-1; 12 bases fit TRBD2. CDR3 bases: TGTGCCAGTAGTATGTCTAGCGGGAGGGGCAATGAGCAGTTCTTC. This gives the protein CASSMSSGRGNEQFF.